This T cell receptor beta chain emerged from a study of T cells in Graves' hyperthyroidism and ophthalmopathy (dated by TCRdb to about 2019). With regard to the full study: Peripheral blood was sampled at the time of initial diagnosis, prior to any treatment. In several Graves' hyperthyroidism patients, the study also compared T-cell repertoires from thyroid tissue with T-cell repertoires from blood. The 75 to 100 discovery patients were randomly divided into training and test sets at a 7:3 ratio. The paper describes TCR Vbeta CDR3 sequencing of 120 to 150 peripheral blood samples, made up of 40 to 45 ophthalmopathy patients, approximately 73 hyperthyroidism patients and 17 progressor patients. To identify TCR V-J signatures that set the groups apart, the researchers used a discovery cohort of 100 patients, made up of fewer than 50 with Graves' ophthalmopathy and 55 to 65 with stable Graves' hyperthyroidism. Prospective prediction of ophthalmopathy was tested in an independent validation cohort consisting of 18 hyperthyroidism patients and around 16 patients who later progressed to ophthalmopathy. Following sampling, methimazole starting at 30 mg daily was given to hyperthyroidism patients, and high-dose intravenous methylprednisolone was given to ophthalmopathy patients.

The TCR beta CDR3 regions were amplified from RNA transcripts. The TCR CDR3 was subjected to a first round of RT-PCR using the HTBI primer set and the Qiagen OneStep RT-PCR kit. Libraries were constructed in a second round of multiplex PCR, after which size selection and purification were performed. The libraries were sequenced on an Illumina HiSeq2000 using paired-end 100 bp reads. The authors processed their data as follows. SOAPnuke was used to process the raw data, throwing out any read that contained adapters or uncalled bases, had a mean Phred below 15, or lacked an exact constant-primer or identifier match. High-quality paired reads were merged with COPE v1.2.5, and unique nucleotide sequences were defined as clonotypes. MiTCR v1.1 was used to align the clonotypes against IMGT TRBV, TRBD and TRBJ reference segments. The analysis was restricted to V-J combinations with a frequency above 0.0001, which together covered 99.2% of the repertoires. The TCS score was defined as the ratio of F50 (clonal expansion) to E x V (chaos), calculated using BLOSUM62-based TCRdist between CDR3 peptides within each V-J. Welch's t-statistics and random forest reduced 514 V-J features to some 14, which were used in a naive Bayes classifier (R e1071). TCRdb trimmed the raw reads at Q25, called clones with MiXCR and kept productive beta chains. Entries are consolidated by CDR3 protein sequence, retaining the most common genes and DNA. The V and J calls reflect TCRdb's pipeline rather than the authors' work. This sample is represented by some 500,000 distinct CDR3 sequences; roughly a quarter of them were singletons. 10% to 12% of the sample is in the top ten clones.

General study outcomes and caveats: Ophthalmopathy was separated from stable hyperthyroidism by a 13 V-J signature model, with approximately 89% sensitivity and about 84% specificity obtained in cross-validation and 80%/75% obtained in testing. Most expanded thyroid clonotypes (frequency above 0.001) were also found in blood, which suggests that blood repertoires may mirror thyroid immune responses. No statistical method was used to fix the sample size in advance, and group allocation was not hidden from the investigators. During validation, the model predicted progression to ophthalmopathy a median of approximately 7 months ahead of onset, with around 70% sensitivity and 72.22% specificity.

Measured from the cysteine to the phenylalanine, the CDR3 is 14 residues long. CDR3 DNA is the only sequence kept; it has 42 bases, read in frame from the first base. CDR1 and CDR2, looked up from the germline V gene, are MNHEY and SVGAGI. As for this clonotype: The clone's antigen remains unknown. A read error may be the cause here, since a much bigger clone is one base away.

Moderately to severely active disease, a Clinical Activity Score of at least 3, a NOSPECS grade of at least 4, and a duration under 3 months were present in ophthalmopathy patients. Any patient with an uncontrolled infection, another autoimmune disease, pregnancy or lactation was excluded. Clinical symptoms, serum thyroxine and TRAb, thyroid ultrasound, and orbital computed tomography formed the basis for the diagnoses. PBMCs were separated from 8 to 10 ml of fresh peripheral blood using Ficoll-Paque density gradient centrifugation. Total RNA was extracted using Trizol reagent, and RNA quality was assessed on an Agilent 2100 Bioanalyzer.

The source is a woman aged 25 to 39 with Graves' ophthalmopathy. The chain uses TRBV6-5 and TRBJ1-1; a tentative D match to TRBD1 spans 5 bases. Sequenced sample: blood. The DNA sequence is given as TGTGCCAGCAGTTATGGGGACCGAGACACTGAAGCTTGCTTT. Its translation reads: CASSYGDRDTEACF.